These 21 T cell receptor beta chains came from one sample sequenced in a study of control samples from healthy donors and cancer patients. Profiled with immunoSEQ multiplex PCR; TCRdb holds only in-frame clones, not every one. The data contain around 90,000 clones, around nine tenths of them seen just once; the ten biggest clones take up 20% to 25%. The specimen was blood. Receptors originate from a man aged 25 to 40 in good health.

This clone was observed a few times. The chain couples TRBV5-1 to TRBJ2-1; TRBD2 matches 7 bases. Germline CDR1 SGHRS, CDR2 YFSETQ. With V trimmed by 7 bases and J by 8 bases, 21 bases remained unmatched. The CDR3 is made up of 17 amino acids. The CDR3 reads CASVSGRGTIPGDEQFF. The CDR3 coding sequence is TGCGCCAGCGTCTCTGGACGGGGGACTATACCGGGCGATGAGCAGTTCTTC. The entire variable domain, with the rest obtained from reference TRBV5-1 and TRBJ2-1, is as follows: KAGVTQTPRYLIKTRGQQVTLSCSPISGHRSVSWYQQTPGQGLQFLFEYFSETQRNKGNFPGRFSGRQFSNSRSEMNVSTLELGDSALYLCASVSGRGTIPGDEQFFGPGTRLTVL.

The chain joins TRBV24-1 to TRBJ2-1; the match to TRBD2 covers 10 bases. V lost 6 bases and J lost 8; bases outside the gene matches: 6. Germline V gene lookup returns CDR1 KGHDR and CDR2 SFDVKD. The CDR3 has 14 residues. The CDR3 is CATSISGTSDEQFF. CDR3 coding DNA: TGTGCCACCAGTATATCCGGGACTAGCGATGAGCAGTTCTTC.

The chain carries TRBV6-2 or TRBV6-3 and TRBJ1-2, with 7 bases identical to TRBD1. V gave up 2 bases and J gave up 6 bases; unmatched junction bases: 9. Germline CDR1 and CDR2: MNHEY and SVGEGT. This CDR3 has 15 amino acids. CDR3 DNA: TGTGCCAGCAGTTACGCCGTACAGGGGTGGAATGGCTACACCTTC. Protein sequence: CASSYAVQGWNGYTF.

The chain carries TRBV6-5 and TRBJ1-1; TRBD1 aligns across 11 bases. J was trimmed by 7 bases and V by 7 bases; bases with no gene match: 11. From germline, CDR1 is MNHEY and CDR2 SVGAGI. CDR3 size: 15 residues. The CDR3 sequence: CASNVQGQGAGEAFF. In DNA, the CDR3 is TGTGCCAGCAACGTTCAAGGACAGGGGGCAGGTGAAGCTTTCTTT.

The V and J genes are TRBV2 and TRBJ2-1; TRBD2 might be the D (5 bases). Trimming cost V 6 bases and J 8 bases, with 14 bases left between them. Looked up from germline, CDR1 is SNHLY and CDR2 is FYNNEI. The CDR3 sequence is 13 residues long. The chain's CDR3 is CASSVTIFDEQFF. The CDR3 DNA is TGTGCCAGCAGCGTGACTATTTTCGATGAGCAGTTCTTC.

This rearrangement joins TRBV21-1 to TRBJ1-2; whether TRBD1, the table's D call, matches the DNA was not checked. TRBV21-1 is flagged as a pseudogene. The CDR3 is made up of 17 amino acids. CDR3 in amino acids: CASSIRTGSVGNYGYTF. The CDR3 bases are TGTGCCAGCAGCATACGGACAGGGAGCGTCGGTAACTATGGCTACACCTTC.

V is TRBV12-3 or TRBV12-4 and J is TRBJ1-6; D remains ambiguous. The CDR3 is 11 residues long. V shed 1 base and J shed 8 bases, with 0 bases lying between them. CDR3 nucleotide sequence: TGTGCCAGCAGTTTAGATTCACCCCTCCACTTT. Translated: CASSLDSPLHF.

The chain links TRBV24-1 to TRBJ2-1; 9 nucleotides match TRBD2. Looked up from germline, CDR1 is KGHDR and CDR2 is SFDVKD. This CDR3 comprises 16 residues. The J segment lost 4 bases and the V segment lost 5 bases, leaving 8 bases of the junction unmatched. The CDR3 DNA is TGTGCCACCAGTGCTCGGTGGGCGGGGGGGTACAATGAGCAGTTCTTC. Its translation: CATSARWAGGYNEQFF.

The CDR3 sequence is CASSQAGGLLGGELFF. The CDR3 coding sequence is TGCGCCAGCAGCCAAGCGGGGGGCCTGCTGGGTGGGGAGCTGTTTTTT. V is TRBV4-1 and J is TRBJ2-2, with D possibly being TRBD2 (7 bases). This CDR3 has 16 amino acids. Trimming left V 1 base short and J 8 bases short, with 17 bases between. Germline CDR1 and CDR2: MGHRA and YSYEKL.

As concerns this clone: The sample carries other DNA sequences with the same CDR3. The rearrangement links TRBV4-1 to TRBJ1-2; TRBD1 might be the D (5 bases). CDR3 size: 15 residues. Trimming took off 0 bases at V and 6 bases at J, with 14 bases between the two ends. Germline lookup yields CDR1 MGHRA and CDR2 YSYEKL. In DNA form, the CDR3 reads TGCGCCAGCAGCCAAGACAGGTCAGGGTTCGATGGCTACACCTTC. Protein product: CASSQDRSGFDGYTF.

The chain recombines TRBV30 with TRBJ1-2; 9 nucleotides match TRBD1. CDR1 and CDR2 (germline): GTSNPN, SVGIG (reference sequence). The CDR3 runs 14 residues. With V trimmed by 4 bases and J by 7 bases, 10 bases remained unmatched. The chain's CDR3 is CAWIRTGVLGGYTF. CDR3 nucleotide sequence: TGTGCCTGGATTCGGACAGGGGTCTTGGGTGGCTACACCTTC.

This clone was counted once. The CDR3 reads CASSLIAQETQYF. The CDR3 region has the DNA TGCGCCAGCAGCTTGATTGCTCAAGAGACCCAGTACTTC. The rearrangement links TRBV5-1 to TRBJ2-5; D gene unclear. Germline assignment: CDR1 SGHRS and CDR2 YFSETQ. The CDR3 loop spans 13 amino acids. Trimming took 1 base from V and 2 from J, leaving 6 bases between them.

This clone was observed once. The V and J genes are TRBV7-2 and TRBJ1-3; TRBD1 matches at 9 bases. Unmatched junction bases numbered 2, after V lost 5 bases and J lost 0 bases. This CDR3 is built from 15 residues. Per the germline V gene, CDR1 is SGHTA and CDR2 is FQGNSA. In DNA form, the CDR3 reads TGTGCCAGCAGCGGACAGGGGAGCTCTGGAAACACCATATATTTT. The encoded protein is CASSGQGSSGNTIYF.

In its sample, this clone was seen once. The rearrangement uses TRBV7-8 and TRBJ1-2; 9 nucleotides line up with TRBD1. The J segment lost 8 bases and the V segment lost 5 bases, leaving 6 bases of the junction unmatched. Germline lookup yields CDR1 SGHVS and CDR2 FQNEAQ. The length of the CDR3 is 13 residues. CDR3 residues: CASSEGQGNGYTF. The CDR3, as DNA: TGTGCCAGCAGCGAGGGACAGGGAAACGGCTACACCTTC.

The CDR3 sequence is CASSTTGGVEDGYTF. CDR3 in DNA: TGTGCCAGCAGTACAACAGGGGGCGTAGAAGATGGCTACACCTTC. The rearrangement links TRBV6-5 to TRBJ1-2; 9 nucleotides line up with TRBD1. The CDR3 totals 15 residues. The trim removed 5 bases at V and 6 bases at J, leaving 10 bases unmatched. Germline V gene data show CDR1 as MNHEY and CDR2 as SVGAGI.

The V gene is TRBV18, the J gene TRBJ1-2, with D uncertain. This CDR3 has 15 amino acids. CDR1 and CDR2 from the germline V gene are KGHSH and LQKENI. V was trimmed by 3 bases and J by 0 bases, leaving 11 bases between them. CDR3 protein: CASSPLKQPNYGYTF. DNA for the CDR3: TGTGCCAGCTCACCGTTAAAACAGCCTAACTATGGCTACACCTTC. Complete variable domain (other parts from reference TRBV18 and TRBJ1-2): NAGVMQNPRHLVRRRGQEARLRCSPMKGHSHVYWYRQLPEEGLKFMVYLQKENIIDESGMPKERFSAEFPKEGPSILRIQQVVRGDSAAYFCASSPLKQPNYGYTFGSGTRLTVV.

This clone appeared a single time. The rearrangement links TRBV5-1 to TRBJ2-1; unclear D gene. The germline V and J ends were trimmed by 4 bases and 4 bases, with 9 bases remaining between them. CDR1 SGHRS and CDR2 YFSETQ come from the germline V gene. This CDR3 has 13 amino acids. The CDR3 bases are TGCGCCAGCAGCCCTTCCTCTTACAATGAGCAGTTCTTC. It encodes CASSPSSYNEQFF.

The gene calls are TRBV12-3 or TRBV12-4 and TRBJ1-3; unclear D gene. The CDR3 extends over 12 amino acids. V was cut by 5 bases and J by 2 bases, with 4 bases left in between. CDR3 protein: CASSRAGNTIYF. CDR3 DNA: TGTGCCAGCAGTCGAGCTGGAAACACCATATATTTT.

The CDR3 bases are TGTGCCAGCAGCTTATCCGGGACAACCTATAATTCACCCCTCCACTTT. It yields the protein CASSLSGTTYNSPLHF. The chain couples TRBV7-2 to TRBJ1-6, with D possibly matching TRBD1 (6 bases). CDR3 length: 16 amino acids. Germline V gene sequence: CDR1 SGHTA, CDR2 FQGNSA. V was shortened by 2 bases and J by 2 bases, with 10 bases between the two germline ends.

The rearrangement links TRBV5-8 to TRBJ2-1; a weak D match, TRBD1 (6 bases). The CDR3 loop spans 14 amino acids. Germline CDR1 and CDR2: SGHTS and YDEGEE. Trimming stripped 2 bases from V and 3 bases from J, with 9 bases between. CDR3 loop: CASSFQGSYNEQFF. CDR3 nucleotide sequence: TGTGCCAGCAGCTTTCAGGGGAGCTACAATGAGCAGTTCTTC. The full variable domain, with the rest looked up from reference TRBV5-8 and TRBJ2-1, is EAGVTQSPTHLIKTRGQQATLRCSPISGHTSVYWYQQALGLGLQFLLWYDEGEERNRGNFPPRFSGRQFPNYSSELNVNALELEDSALYLCASSFQGSYNEQFFGPGTRLTVL.

This clone was recorded only once. The chain joins TRBV18 to TRBJ1-2, with TRBD1 matching 7 bases. Germline trimming cut 1 base from V and 4 bases from J; bases unmatched to any gene: 15. The CDR3 has 18 amino acids. Germline CDR1 and CDR2: KGHSH and LQKENI. The CDR3 DNA follows: TGTGCCAGCTCACCACGTAAAGGGGGCAGTGGGGACGGCTATGGCTACACCTTC. Translation: CASSPRKGGSGDGYGYTF.